Shown below are 23 T cell receptor beta chains from a single sample sequenced in a study of control samples from healthy donors and cancer patients. Profiled with immunoSEQ multiplex PCR; TCRdb holds only in-frame clones, not every one. Of 160,000 or so clones in the sample, about 90% were seen once. Material: blood. These receptors were taken from a woman younger than 45 in good health.

The rearrangement joins TRBV27 to TRBJ2-7; D is ambiguous. V gave up 3 bases and J gave up 1 base, with 10 bases separating them. The V gene's germline CDR1 is MNHEY and CDR2 SMNVEV (reference sequence). The CDR3 is made up of 14 amino acids. The CDR3 DNA is TGTGCCAGCAGTTTTTGGGGAACGTCCTACGAGCAGTACTTC. This encodes CASSFWGTSYEQYF.

This chain connects TRBV3-1 (or the pseudogene TRBV3-2) to TRBJ2-5; TRBD2 matches 7 bases. This CDR3 contains 14 residues. The V gene end was trimmed by 4 bases and the J gene end by 3 bases; junction bases not matched to a gene: 5. From germline, CDR1 is LGHDT and CDR2 YNNKEL (reference sequence). CDR3 loop: CASSRLREEETQYF. The CDR3 DNA follows: TGTGCCAGCAGCCGTCTCCGGGAGGAAGAGACCCAGTACTTC.

V and J are TRBV7-9 and TRBJ1-4; 7 nucleotides line up with TRBD1. This CDR3 region has 15 residues. Germline loops: CDR1 SEHNR, CDR2 FQNEAQ (reference sequence). With 4 bases clipped from V and 5 bases from J, the junction kept 7 bases outside the gene matches. CDR3 nucleotides: TGTGCCAGCAGCTCGTTGGGGACAGTGAATGAAAAACTGTTTTTT. Its protein is CASSSLGTVNEKLFF.

This chain joins TRBV19 and TRBJ2-1; possibly TRBD2 for D (5 bases). From germline, CDR1 is LNHDA and CDR2 SQIVND (reference sequence). V was pared by 5 bases and J by 0 bases, with 11 bases between. CDR3 size: 15 residues. CDR3 sequence: CASSSGGSSYNEQFF. The CDR3 bases are TGTGCCAGTAGTTCCGGCGGGTCCTCCTACAATGAGCAGTTCTTC.

The rearrangement links TRBV24-1 to TRBJ2-5, with 10 bases identical to TRBD2. V was clipped by 2 bases and J by 3 bases; unmatched bases: 8. The CDR3 loop spans 17 amino acids. Per germline, CDR1 KGHDR and CDR2 SFDVKD. DNA of the CDR3: TGTGCCACCAGTGATTGGACCGAAGCGGGAGGGGAAGAGACCCAGTACTTC. This encodes CATSDWTEAGGEETQYF.

The V gene is TRBV19, the J gene TRBJ2-2; 7 nucleotides line up with TRBD1. This CDR3 spans 14 amino acids. V shed 7 bases, J shed 0 bases, and the junction held 2 bases outside the gene matches. The germline CDR1 and CDR2 sequences are LNHDA and SQIVND (reference sequence). The DNA of the CDR3 is TGTGCCAGTAACGGACAGGCGAACACCGGGGAGCTGTTTTTT. It is translated as CASNGQANTGELFF.

This sequence joins TRBV6-2 or TRBV6-3 and TRBJ1-1; D remains unclear. The CDR3 contains 16 residues. V lost 6 bases to trimming and J lost 3 bases, with 20 bases between them. Germline lookup yields CDR1 MNHEY and CDR2 SVGEGT. The CDR3 sequence: CASSPLLGLTYTEAFF. CDR3 in DNA: TGTGCCAGCAGCCCACTGCTGGGCCTCACGTACACTGAAGCTTTCTTT.

The rearrangement links TRBV7-9 to TRBJ1-5, with 9 bases matching TRBD1. The CDR3 is 15 amino acids. In germline, CDR1 is SEHNR, CDR2 FQNEAQ (reference sequence). V trimming: 5 bases; J trimming: 4 bases; junction bases outside the gene matches: 6. The CDR3 DNA reads as TGTGCCAGCAGCCCCGTAGGACAGGGGAATCAGCCCCAGCATTTT. Translated, it gives CASSPVGQGNQPQHF.

This clone was detected once. CDR3: CASSYTGGDEKLFF. CDR3 nucleotides: TGTGCCAGCAGCTACACAGGGGGCGATGAAAAACTGTTTTTT. V usage is TRBV28 and J usage is TRBJ1-4; TRBD1 agrees at 9 bases. The CDR3 totals 14 residues. Germline values: CDR1 MDHEN, CDR2 SYDVKM. Germline trimming cut 6 bases from V and 6 bases from J; bases unmatched to any gene: 5.

The rearrangement uses TRBV7-9 and TRBJ2-2; 7 bases agree with TRBD2. Germline CDR1 is SEHNR and CDR2 is FQNEAQ (reference sequence). J gave up 5 bases and V 5 bases, and 8 bases lay outside the gene matches. CDR3 length: 15 amino acids. DNA of the CDR3: TGTGCCAGCAGCCTTAAAAGGGGAGGGACCGGGGAGCTGTTTTTT. Translated, it gives CASSLKRGGTGELFF.

The chain uses TRBV19 and TRBJ2-3; no reliable D call. The CDR3 spans 17 residues. Looked up from germline, CDR1 is LNHDA and CDR2 is SQIVND (reference sequence). The V end lost 2 bases, the J end lost 5 bases, and 20 bases lay between the germline ends. The CDR3 is CASSILLAQLQEDTQYF. As DNA, the CDR3 is TGTGCCAGTAGTATACTCCTGGCCCAGCTACAAGAAGATACGCAGTATTTT.

J is TRBJ2-2 and V is TRBV12-5, with TRBD2 as a possible D gene (5 bases). There are 16 residues in the CDR3. V lost 0 bases, J lost 4 bases, and 12 bases lay in between. Germline lookup yields CDR1 LGHNT and CDR2 FRNRAP. CDR3 region: CASGLVLGFSTGELFF. The CDR3 nucleotides read TGTGCTAGTGGTTTGGTACTAGGCTTTAGCACCGGGGAGCTGTTTTTT.

This chain links TRBV27 with TRBJ1-2; D perhaps matches TRBD1 (5 bases). The V end lost 0 bases, the J end lost 2 bases, and 10 bases lay between the germline ends. Germline V gives CDR1 MNHEY, CDR2 SMNVEV (reference sequence). This CDR3 has 15 residues. This CDR3 reads CASSLSGGPNYGYTF. The CDR3 DNA sequence: TGTGCCAGCAGTTTATCCGGGGGACCAAACTATGGCTACACCTTC.

The chain couples TRBV4-2 to TRBJ2-7; either TRBD1 or TRBD2 may supply D (5 bases each). CDR1 and CDR2 from the germline V gene are LGHNA and YNFKEQ. V lost 3 bases to trimming and J lost 5 bases, with 14 bases between them. The CDR3 loop spans 14 amino acids. This CDR3 reads CASSHGDQGNEQYF. The CDR3 nucleotides are TGTGCCAGCAGCCACGGGGACCAGGGCAACGAGCAGTACTTC.

The rearrangement joins TRBV14 to TRBJ2-2; D might be TRBD2 (6 bases). V was pared by 4 bases and J by 5 bases, with 8 bases between. Germline CDR1 reads SGHDN; CDR2 reads FVKESK. The CDR3 runs 13 residues. The CDR3 DNA sequence: TGTGCCAGCAGCCCAGGGAGGACCGGGGAGCTGTTTTTT. Encoded protein: CASSPGRTGELFF.

V usage is TRBV5-1 and J usage is TRBJ2-2; tentatively, D is TRBD2 (6 bases). Germline CDR1 is SGHRS and CDR2 is YFSETQ. The CDR3 is 15 amino acids. Trimming cost V 2 bases and J 4 bases, with 12 bases left between them. The CDR3 DNA follows: TGCGCCAGCAGCTTTAGGGTCGGGAGCACCGGGGAGCTGTTTTTT. It codes for CASSFRVGSTGELFF.

V and J are TRBV28 and TRBJ2-5; D call uncertain. The CDR3 has 12 residues. Germline V gene data show CDR1 as MDHEN and CDR2 as SYDVKM. The V end lost 5 bases, the J end lost 3 bases, and 7 bases lay between the germline ends. The chain's CDR3 is CASSEGKETQYF. CDR3 bases: TGTGCCAGCAGTGAAGGCAAAGAGACCCAGTACTTC.

The chain is built from TRBV29-1 and TRBJ2-5, with unresolved D. The CDR3 contains 14 residues. Germline V gene sequence: CDR1 SQVTM, CDR2 ANQGSEA. Trimming left V 1 base short and J 5 bases short, with 14 bases between. For the CDR3, the DNA is TGCAGCGTTGAAGGGACCGGGTGGCGGGAGACCCAGTACTTC. Its translation is CSVEGTGWRETQYF.

This clone appeared once. The rearrangement joins TRBV24-1 to TRBJ2-3; 11 positions agree with TRBD2. The V segment lost 10 bases and the J segment 1 base; nucleotides outside the gene matches: 9. Germline V gene sequence: CDR1 KGHDR, CDR2 SFDVKD. The CDR3 has 16 amino acids. The CDR3 sequence: CATGTSGNKRTDTQYF. DNA of the CDR3: TGTGCCACTGGGACTAGCGGAAATAAACGCACAGATACGCAGTATTTT.

V usage is TRBV19 and J usage is TRBJ1-5, with 8 nucleotides matching TRBD1. The J segment lost 4 bases and the V segment lost 4 bases, leaving 6 bases of the junction unmatched. CDR3 length: 15 amino acids. Germline CDR1 and CDR2: LNHDA and SQIVND (reference sequence). The CDR3: CASSKITGGNQPQHF. The CDR3 nucleotides read TGTGCCAGTAGTAAGATAACAGGGGGTAATCAGCCCCAGCATTTT.

The rearrangement joins TRBV6-5 to TRBJ2-3; TRBD1 might be the D (6 bases). The CDR3 covers 13 residues. V was shortened by 3 bases and J by 8 bases, with 12 bases between the two germline ends. Germline V gives CDR1 MNHEY, CDR2 SVGAGI. The CDR3 DNA sequence: TGTGCCAGCAGTTATGAGGGGGTTGGTACGCAGTATTTT. It specifies CASSYEGVGTQYF.

The chain carries TRBV11-2 and TRBJ2-7; 9 nucleotides line up with TRBD1. The J segment lost 1 base and the V segment lost 5 bases, leaving 15 bases of the junction unmatched. Per the germline V gene, CDR1 is SGHAT and CDR2 is FQNNGV. The CDR3 has 18 residues. In DNA form, the CDR3 reads TGTGCCAGCAGCCCCGTTTTCCGGAGGACAGGGGATTCCTACGAGCAGTACTTC. Residues: CASSPVFRRTGDSYEQYF. Full variable domain (outside the CDR3, taken from reference TRBV11-2 and TRBJ2-7): EAGVAQSPRYKIIEKRQSVAFWCNPISGHATLYWYQQILGQGPKLLIQFQNNGVVDDSQLPKDRFSAERLKGVDSTLKIQPAKLEDSAVYLCASSPVFRRTGDSYEQYFGPGTRLTVT.

The gene calls are TRBV24-1 and TRBJ2-7; D remains unclear. Trimming removed 0 bases from V and 2 bases from J, with 10 bases in between. CDR3 length: 15 residues. Germline V CDR1 and CDR2: KGHDR, SFDVKD. CDR3 DNA: TGTGCCACCAGTGATTTGGATTCTCCCCCCTACGAGCAGTACTTC. This sequence encodes CATSDLDSPPYEQYF.